This T cell receptor (beta chain) was found in a study of beta chain features in type 1 diabetes. Findings and limits, study-wide: Shortening of TCRB CDR3s, moderate but significant, appeared in all four CD4+ subsets of Type 1 diabetes patients.

Trimming cost V 3 bases and J 7 bases; bases outside gene matches: 4. CDR3 length equals 13 residues. Germline assignment: CDR1 SGHNT and CDR2 YYREEE (reference sequence). Since all of the isolated RNA was reverse transcribed, expressed TCRB transcripts were what got sequenced. TCRdb's copy holds only in-frame clones and misses some; the assay was immunoSEQ multiplex PCR. Of 500,000 to 850,000 clones detected, 11% to 15% appear once; the ten largest clones hold nearly 0.04%. A note on this clone: Antigen: not known.

The rearrangement links TRBV5-4 to TRBJ2-4, with 7 positions matching TRBD2. The sequence derives from a young man with type 1 diabetes. Sequencing was carried out using naive CD4+ T cells from blood. The CDR3 loop reads CASSSRGGNIQYF. In DNA form, the CDR3 reads TGTGCCAGCAGCTCCCGGGGAGGGAACATTCAGTACTTC.